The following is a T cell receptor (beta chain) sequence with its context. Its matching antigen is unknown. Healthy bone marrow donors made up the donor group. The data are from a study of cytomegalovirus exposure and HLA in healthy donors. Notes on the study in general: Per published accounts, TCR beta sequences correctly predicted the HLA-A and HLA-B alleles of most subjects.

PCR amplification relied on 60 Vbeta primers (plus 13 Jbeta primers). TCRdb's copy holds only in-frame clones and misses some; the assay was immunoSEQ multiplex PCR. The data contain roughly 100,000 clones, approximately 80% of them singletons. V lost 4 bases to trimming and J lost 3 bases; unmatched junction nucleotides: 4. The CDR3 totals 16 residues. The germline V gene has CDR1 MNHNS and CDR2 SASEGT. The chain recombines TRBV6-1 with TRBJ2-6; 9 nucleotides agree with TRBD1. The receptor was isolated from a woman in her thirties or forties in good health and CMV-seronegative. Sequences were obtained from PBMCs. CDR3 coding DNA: TGTGCCAGCAGTGGAACAGGGGGCGGTGGGGCCAACGTCCTGACTTTC. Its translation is CASSGTGGGGANVLTF.